This T cell receptor beta chain emerged from a study of identical twins (TCRdb year 2016). Turning to the overall study: TCR alpha and beta repertoires from monozygotic twins, unrelated adults of various ages and cord blood were deep-sequenced to test whether fetal clonotypes persist. To rule out contamination, replicate twin experiments were performed at different times with different library preparation protocols.

Library preparation used 5' RACE. Sequencer: Illumina HiSeq 2000. A universal primer binding site was introduced by template switching, and a unique molecular identifier was present in the final cDNA, enabling accurate counting of TCR cDNA molecules. First-strand cDNA for TCR alpha and beta chains was synthesized from specific primers in the conserved constant-segment region. Each cDNA library was double barcoded, with a SMART-Mk sample barcode plus Illumina barcodes, to control for contamination. TruSeq adapter sequences, together with Illumina sample barcodes, were added in two successive PCR steps. The TCR alpha and beta cDNA libraries were sequenced on the Illumina HiSeq platform using custom primers. The original pipeline was this. Unique molecular identifiers were extracted from raw reads with MiGEC, and CDR3 positions were determined with MiXCR. Recombination models were inferred per individual with the repgenHMM and IGoR tools using an EM algorithm. The tcR package in R was used for shared clonotype analysis, with sharing normalized by the product of cloneset sizes. To study raw recombination without the effects of thymic and clonal selection, out-of-frame nonproductive sequences were analyzed. Clones were called with MiXCR by TCRdb after fastp trimmed the public reads at Q25, and only in-frame beta chains were retained. Duplicate CDR3 protein sequences are folded into a single record with the most common DNA and genes. V and J calls and clone size were set by TCRdb, not the authors. Recorded for this sample are hundreds of thousands of distinct CDR3 sequences; less than 7% of them occurred a single time. The ten biggest clones cover approximately 2% of the sample.

Results and caveats for the whole study, not just this receptor: Out-of-frame TCR alpha sharing in monozygotic twins was systematically underestimated by recombination models, whereas sharing between unrelated individuals was in agreement with the recombination models. Because the same donors could not be followed over many years, the conclusions depended on cross-sectional statistical analysis. Excess twin sharing in beta out-of-frame sequences was weaker because fewer shared sequences lowered the signal-to-noise ratio. Fewer insertions were carried by abundant cord blood beta clonotypes, a similar but weaker trend appeared in young adult naive repertoires, and no such trend appeared in memory repertoires. Compared with coincidental sharing between unrelated individuals, out-of-frame TCR alpha sequences shared between twins had an excess of sequences with low generation probability. Invariant T cells such as MAIT and iNKT could partly confound zero-insertion analyses, although diverse VJ usage argued against such confounding for most clonotypes.

Worth noting for this clonotype: The antigen this receptor binds is unknown. No qualities accompany the bases; no much larger clone lies one base away.

All donors were healthy Caucasians. The study also sequenced three unrelated non-twin adults: a male aged 18 to 29, a male aged 50 to 60 and a female aged 50 to 60. Miltenyi CD45RO+ enrichment and human naive T-cell isolation kits were used to isolate memory (CD45RO+) and naive T cells from PBMC. CDR1 and CDR2 are drawn from the germline V gene: KGHSH, LQKENI. V loses 4 bases at its end and J loses 3 bases; junction bases beyond the gene matches: 6. The CDR3, from cysteine to phenylalanine, totals 15 residues. The CDR3 DNA has 45 bases and is translated from base 1. Sequencing used naive T cells sorted from blood. What the cell subset or site label conveys for this sample: cells isolated with a human naive T-cell isolation kit. The TCR comes from a man younger than 35 in good health. The sequence links TRBV18 to TRBJ2-7; 10 bases in the middle match TRBD1. CDR3 reads: CASSRQGAQFYEQYF. The nucleotides read TGTGCCAGCTCACGACAGGGGGCCCAATTCTACGAGCAGTACTTC. Beyond the CDR3, the reference TRBV18 and TRBJ2-7 genes provide the residues; the full variable domain reads: NAGVMQNPRHLVRRRGQEARLRCSPMKGHSHVYWYRQLPEEGLKFMVYLQKENIIDESGMPKERFSAEFPKEGPSILRIQQVVRGDSAAYFCASSRQGAQFYEQYFGPGTRLTVT.